What follows are 8 T cell receptor beta chains derived from one specimen sequenced in a study of blood T cells in healthy people across ages. A second PCR, run for about 6 to 11 cycles, used a sample-barcoded 5' primer plus a J-beta primer mix. TCRdb redid the calling of the 5' RACE reads with MiXCR, one entry per CDR3 protein. The sample has around 870,000 distinct CDR3 sequences, roughly 26% seen once; the top ten hold about 18%. Sequenced: blood. Receptors were obtained from a woman over 75 in good health.

This clonotype was seen more than once but under ten times. CDR3 DNA: TGTGCCTGGAGTGTCCCTTACAATGAGCAGTTCTTC. Translating gives CAWSVPYNEQFF. The V and J genes are TRBV30 and TRBJ2-1; D is ambiguous. The germline V and J ends were trimmed by 0 bases and 4 bases, with 4 bases remaining between them. This CDR3 is 12 amino acids long. Germline V CDR1 and CDR2: GTSNPN, SVGIG (reference sequence).

This clonotype was seen a handful of times. The CDR3, as DNA: TGTGCCAGCAGGGACAGTTTATGGCAGCCCCAGCATTTT. Protein sequence: CASRDSLWQPQHF. The rearrangement joins TRBV6-2 or TRBV6-3 to TRBJ1-5; D possibly corresponds to TRBD1 (6 bases). Germline assignment: CDR1 MNHEY and CDR2 SVGEGT. V dropped 6 bases and J dropped 7 bases, with 13 bases sitting between them. The CDR3 consists of 13 residues.

There are many counts of this clonotype. The rearrangement uses TRBV12-3 or TRBV12-4 and TRBJ1-5; 7 bases line up with TRBD1. The CDR3 is 16 residues long. J lost 0 bases, V lost 6 bases, and 8 bases had no gene match. This CDR3 reads CASSPRQGNSNQPQHF. In nucleotides, the CDR3 is TGTGCCAGCAGCCCAAGACAGGGCAATAGCAATCAGCCCCAGCATTTT.

Notes on this clonotype: This may stem from a read error, because a much larger clone lies one nucleotide away. The chain recombines TRBV25-1 with TRBJ2-6; D gene uncertain. Germline loops: CDR1 MGHDK, CDR2 SYGVNS. The CDR3 loop spans 15 amino acids. V was cut by 3 bases and J by 4 bases, with 10 bases left in between. The CDR3 loop is CASSDLAKGANVLTF. The DNA of the CDR3 is TGTGCCAGCAGTGACCTCGCGAAAGGGGCCAACGTCCTGACTTTC. The variable domain in full, completed from reference TRBV25-1 and TRBJ2-6, reads EADIYQTPRYLVIGTGKKITLECSQTMGHDKMYWYQQDPGMELHLIHYSYGVNSTEKGDLSSESTVSRIRTEHFPLTLESARPSHTSQYLCASSDLAKGANVLTFGAGSRLTVL.

In its sample, this clonotype was seen many times. The gene calls are TRBV6-6 and TRBJ2-4, with TRBD2 identical over 13 bases. Germline-derived CDR1 and CDR2 are MNHNY and SVGAGI (reference sequence). J was trimmed by 1 base and V by 6 bases; bases with no gene match: 6. The CDR3 extends over 17 amino acids. CDR3 sequence: CASSKLAGGQAKNIQYF. The CDR3 region has the DNA TGTGCCAGCAGCAAACTAGCGGGGGGGCAGGCCAAAAACATTCAGTACTTC.

Regarding this clonotype: A much larger clone sits a single nucleotide away, making a read error possible. J is TRBJ2-1 and V is TRBV25-1; no reliable D call. The CDR3 is made up of 12 amino acids. Germline CDR1 and CDR2: MGHDK and SYGVNS. As DNA, the CDR3 is TGTGCCTGCAGTGAATGGGTCAATGAGCAGTTCTTC. It yields the protein CACSEWVNEQFF. Based on the CDR3 plus reference TRBV25-1 and TRBJ2-1, the full variable domain is EADIYQTPRYLVIGTGKKITLECSQTMGHDKMYWYQQDPGMELHLIHYSYGVNSTEKGDLSSESTVSRIRTEHFPLTLESARPSHTSQYLCACSEWVNEQFFGPGTRLTVL.

This clonotype was recorded many times. This sequence joins TRBV7-2 and TRBJ2-1; 7 bases agree with TRBD2. Trimming cost V 5 bases and J 7 bases; bases outside gene matches: 11. The length of the CDR3 is 15 residues. CDR1 and CDR2 (germline): SGHTA, FQGNSA. The CDR3 region is CASSRSGAPGNEQFF. CDR3 in DNA: TGTGCCAGCAGCCGGAGCGGGGCCCCAGGGAATGAGCAGTTCTTC.

There are many counts of this clonotype. This chain connects TRBV5-6 to TRBJ2-7; the D is unclear. Germline V gene sequence: CDR1 SGHDT, CDR2 YYEEEE. CDR3 length equals 16 residues. V gave up 2 bases and J gave up 2 bases, with 17 bases separating them. DNA for the CDR3: TGTGCCAGCAGCTTTCAAATTTGGGCAGACACCTACGAGCAGTACTTC. Protein: CASSFQIWADTYEQYF.